Sequencing of this T cell receptor (beta chain) was carried out in a study of control samples from healthy donors and cancer patients. This CDR3 is 15 amino acids long. Germline lookup yields CDR1 LGHDT and CDR2 YNNKEL (reference sequence). V lost 2 bases to trimming and J lost 0 bases, with 10 bases between them. Clones were read by immunoSEQ multiplex PCR, and TCRdb kept only the in-frame ones, dropping some. The repertoire consists of about 160,000 clones, with about 94% occurring once and the leading ten covering 0.65% to 0.75%. The receptor comes from a woman under 40 in good health. This chain links TRBV3-1 (or the pseudogene TRBV3-2) with TRBJ1-2; no reliable D call. Sequencing was carried out using blood. The DNA of the CDR3 is TGTGCCAGCAGCCAAATCCGGAGAGCTAACTATGGCTACACCTTC. It specifies CASSQIRRANYGYTF.